The clone carrying this T cell receptor (beta chain) has more than one count but fewer than ten. The antigen remains unidentified. The V and J ends lost 6 bases and 7 bases respectively, with 13 bases between them. Germline assignment: CDR1 LGHNT and CDR2 FRNRAP. The CDR3 runs 12 residues. The data derive from a study of CD8+ T cells in alopecia areata. RNA was isolated and reverse transcribed to cDNA, the sequencing template. The data were produced by immunoSEQ multiplex PCR, yet TCRdb's version contains in-frame clones alone and is incomplete. This sample carries fewer than 250,000 clones, approximately 60% of them seen once, and the ten largest clones take less than 0.8%. The treatment was: oral pan-JAK inhibitor, 5-10 mg twice daily. Collection of lesional scalp punch biopsies and peripheral blood was performed in alopecia areata patients. Sorting of PBMCs yielded the CD4+ and CD8+ T cells. Study results and limitations: Tofacitinib significantly brought down scalp clonality and expanded CD8+ clones among top 100.

This TCR derives from a human donor with alopecia areata. This rearrangement joins TRBV12-5 to TRBJ2-7; a weak D match, TRBD2 (5 bases). Material: CD4+ T cells sorted from blood, obtained at week 4, from a patient treated with tofacitinib. CDR3 in DNA: TGTGCTAGTGGCACACCCCGCGGGGAGCAGTACTTC. Its translation is CASGTPRGEQYF. Based on the CDR3 plus reference TRBV12-5 and TRBJ2-7, the full variable domain is DARVTQTPRHKVTEMGQEVTMRCQPILGHNTVFWYRQTMMQGLELLAYFRNRAPLDDSGMPKDRFSAEMPDATLATLKIQPSEPRDSAVYFCASGTPRGEQYFGPGTRLTVT.